The sequence of this T cell receptor beta chain was determined in a study of T cells in Graves' hyperthyroidism and ophthalmopathy. This clonotype was counted many times. Its antigen is as yet unknown. Whole-study results and caveats: Ophthalmopathy and stable hyperthyroidism were separated by a 13 V-J model.

From germline, CDR1 is MNHNS and CDR2 SASEGT. J lost 7 bases, V lost 3 bases, and 8 bases had no gene match. The CDR3 consists of 16 residues. RNA transcripts gave rise to amplified TCR beta CDR3 regions. First-round RT-PCR with HTBI primers amplified the TCR CDR3 region. In TCRdb, the multiplex PCR reads were re-called with MiXCR into one record per CDR3 protein. The sample includes around 500,000 distinct CDR3 sequences, approximately 15% of them seen just once. The clonotype was recovered from a woman aged 18 to 35 with Graves' hyperthyroidism. This sequence joins TRBV6-1 and TRBJ2-4; 11 nucleotides line up with TRBD1. The sample was blood. The DNA of the CDR3 is TGTGCCAGCAGTGAGAGGATGAGGACAGGGGGCAACATTCAGTACTTC. This sequence encodes CASSERMRTGGNIQYF.